What follows is one T cell receptor (beta chain) and its context. Its antigen is not known. Germline is not matched at one junction end, which may reflect a read error. This specimen belongs to a study of tumor-infiltrating lymphocytes in primary liver carcinoma. Study context: Patients were men and women aged 30 to 69 years. The tumors, T1-T3 N0M0 lesions, were 4.2 to 10 cm across.

Scientists recovered RNA and DNA together from about 20-30 mg of unsorted bulk tissue. By surgical resection, the patients were treated for their primary liver carcinoma. Making TCR beta cDNA involved around 540 ng total RNA and a constant-region primer. Slightly modified ARM-PCR, run as three nested multiplex PCR rounds, produced the TCR beta libraries. A C-beta reverse primer was combined with TRBV1-TRBV30 forward primers in the first two PCR rounds, and each round had around 11 cycles. TCRdb independently ran MiXCR on the multiplex PCR reads; one entry per CDR3 protein. Of some 40,000 distinct CDR3 sequences in the sample, 60% to 80% were seen once. Study-wide results and caveats: Tumor region pairs outstripped tumor-adjacent and tumor-blood pairs in overlap.

The CDR3 loop spans 17 amino acids. Germline CDR1 reads MGHRA; CDR2 reads YSYEKL. This clonotype was obtained from a middle-aged man with primary liver carcinoma and hepatitis B virus infection. The sample consisted of tumor-adjacent normal liver tissue. The V gene is TRBV4-1, the J gene TRBJ2-1, with 11 bases matching TRBD2. The CDR3 coding sequence is TGCGCCAGCAACCAGGTTAACCTAGCGGGAGGAGGGAATGAGCGGTTCTTC. Amino acid sequence: CASNQVNLAGGGNERFF.